The 21 T cell receptor beta chains below were found in one sample sequenced in a study of control samples from healthy donors and cancer patients. Sequencing used immunoSEQ multiplex PCR; TCRdb keeps in-frame clones, though not all of them. The profile shows 100,000 to 150,000 clones, approximately 84% of them singletons. Sequenced material: blood. Receptors were obtained from a man aged 18-30 years in good health.

This chain joins TRBV5-1 and TRBJ2-7; 9 positions agree with TRBD1. CDR3 length: 17 residues. Germline V lookup: CDR1 SGHRS, CDR2 YFSETQ. V was clipped by 2 bases and J by 3 bases; unmatched bases: 12. The CDR3 DNA sequence: TGCGCCAGCAGCTTAACCCTCCGGGACAGGGCAAGCTACGAGCAGTACTTC. It codes for CASSLTLRDRASYEQYF. Together with reference TRBV5-1 and TRBJ2-7, the CDR3 gives the full variable domain: KAGVTQTPRYLIKTRGQQVTLSCSPISGHRSVSWYQQTPGQGLQFLFEYFSETQRNKGNFPGRFSGRQFSNSRSEMNVSTLELGDSALYLCASSLTLRDRASYEQYFGPGTRLTVT.

This clone has a handful of counts. At one boundary the junction diverges from the germline segment, which might be a read error. The V gene is TRBV20-1, the J gene TRBJ1-5; D ambiguous. CDR3 size: 12 residues. Germline assignment: CDR1 DFQATT and CDR2 SNEGSKA (reference sequence). The CDR3 is CSASRGNQPQHF. Here the CDR3 DNA reads TGCAGTGCTAGTCGAGGCAACCAGCCCCAGCATTTT.

V gene TRBV6-4 combines with J gene TRBJ2-3, with D hard to call. Trimming cost V 4 bases and J 2 bases, with 7 bases left between them. The CDR3 spans 13 residues. In germline, CDR1 is MRHNA, CDR2 SNTAGT. CDR3 region: CASSGEITDTQYF. DNA of the CDR3: TGTGCCAGCAGTGGGGAAATCACAGATACGCAGTATTTT.

Concerning this clone itself: The same CDR3 arises from other DNA sequences in this sample as well. The rearrangement uses TRBV30 and TRBJ1-1; D is unresolved. Germline-derived CDR1 and CDR2 are GTSNPN and SVGIG (reference sequence). Trimming shortened V by 2 bases and J by 0 bases, and 7 bases separated the two germline ends. The CDR3 loop spans 13 amino acids. CDR3 DNA sequence: TGTGCCTGGAGTCCCGTTATGAACACTGAAGCTTTCTTT. Translating gives CAWSPVMNTEAFF. The entire variable domain, with the rest obtained from reference TRBV30 and TRBJ1-1, is as follows: SQTIHQWPATLVQPVGSPLSLECTVEGTSNPNLYWYRQAAGRGLQLLFYSVGIGQISSEVPQNLSASRPQDRQFILSSKKLLLSDSGFYLCAWSPVMNTEAFFGQGTRLTVV.

The chain recombines TRBV19 with TRBJ1-6; D is undetermined. The germline V and J ends were trimmed by 6 bases and 0 bases, with 15 bases remaining between them. The CDR3 has 17 residues. Germline lookup yields CDR1 LNHDA and CDR2 SQIVND (reference sequence). CDR3 nucleotide sequence: TGTGCCAGTAGCGCCGTCGGTGTAAGCTCCTATAATTCACCCCTCCACTTT. The encoded protein is CASSAVGVSSYNSPLHF.

The gene calls are TRBV2 and TRBJ1-3; D gene ambiguous. V was trimmed by 10 bases and J by 8 bases, leaving 21 bases between them. CDR1 and CDR2 from the germline V gene are SNHLY and FYNNEI. This CDR3 spans 14 amino acids. As DNA, the CDR3 is TGTGCCAACATCCCCCTAATAGGAAAGGACACCATATATTTT. Protein product: CANIPLIGKDTIYF.

This chain joins TRBV25-1 and TRBJ2-1; the match to TRBD2 covers 7 bases. CDR3 length equals 14 residues. In germline, CDR1 is MGHDK, CDR2 SYGVNS. Trimming took 6 bases from V and 8 from J; bases not matched to a gene: 10. The CDR3 region has the DNA TGTGCCAGCAGCGTAGCCGGGACTAAGCATGAGCAGTTCTTC. It yields the protein CASSVAGTKHEQFF.

The rearrangement joins TRBV13 to TRBJ1-6; no reliable D call. V shed 1 base and J shed 8 bases, with 6 bases lying between them. This CDR3 region has 13 residues. Germline loops: CDR1 PRHDT, CDR2 FYEKMQ (reference sequence). The CDR3 DNA reads as TGTGCCAGCAGCTTAGACGGGGATTCACCCCTCCACTTT. Translating gives CASSLDGDSPLHF.

The chain couples TRBV30 to TRBJ1-2; D is uncertain. The CDR3 consists of 13 residues. Trimming shortened V by 1 base and J by 7 bases, and 13 bases separated the two germline ends. Germline CDR1 and CDR2: GTSNPN and SVGIG (reference sequence). CDR3 in DNA: TGTGCCTGGAGTGCGGTGGGGATTGCTGGCTACACCTTC. Its translation: CAWSAVGIAGYTF.

This chain uses TRBV30 with TRBJ1-2; tentative D call: TRBD1 (6 bases). The length of the CDR3 is 10 residues. Germline V gives CDR1 GTSNPN, CDR2 SVGIG (reference sequence). Between the trimmed V and J ends, which lost 8 bases and 6 bases, there was a span of 10 bases. CDR3 DNA: TGTGCCCGCAGACAGGATGGCTACACCTTC. It is translated as CARRQDGYTF.

This clone was seen once. The V call is TRBV23-1, the J call TRBJ2-7, with D maybe TRBD1 (5 bases). TRBV23-1 is placed among ORFs of uncertain function. V was pared by 8 bases and J by 6 bases, with 17 bases between. The CDR3 runs 13 residues. DNA of the CDR3: TGCGCCAGCTCCCCGACAGACCTCTGCGAGCAGTACTTC. Protein sequence: CASSPTDLCEQYF.

This clone was counted once. This chain uses TRBV4-3 with TRBJ1-1, with D hard to call. V shed 3 bases and J shed 7 bases, with 15 bases lying between them. This CDR3 spans 14 amino acids. CDR1 and CDR2 (germline): LGHNA, YSLEER. The CDR3 coding sequence is TGCGCCAGCAGCCAGGCTGATTCGGGCGGTGAAGCTTTCTTT. The encoded protein is CASSQADSGGEAFF.

CDR3 loop: CASRFRLGDGYTF. In DNA form, the CDR3 reads TGTGCCAGCAGATTTCGATTGGGGGACGGCTACACCTTC. The rearrangement joins TRBV12-3 or TRBV12-4 to TRBJ1-2, with D possibly being TRBD1 (5 bases). The V gene lost 6 bases and the J gene lost 8 bases, with 16 bases spanning the gap. The CDR3 loop spans 13 amino acids.

This clone was detected a few times. The chain links TRBV9 to TRBJ2-2; no clear D. Germline V gene lookup returns CDR1 SGDLS and CDR2 YYNGEE. Trimming left V 2 bases short and J 4 bases short, with 6 bases between. The CDR3 extends over 13 amino acids. The CDR3 nucleotides read TGTGCCAGCAGCGTTAGAGTCACCGGGGAGCTGTTTTTT. Amino acids: CASSVRVTGELFF.

The genes are TRBV28 and TRBJ1-1, with no clear D. Per the germline V gene, CDR1 is MDHEN and CDR2 is SYDVKM. This CDR3 has 13 residues. V was cut by 7 bases and J by 1 base, with 10 bases left in between. CDR3 DNA sequence: TGTGCCAGCATTCCAGGTAGGAACACTGAAGCTTTCTTT. It specifies CASIPGRNTEAFF.

This clone has a handful of counts. This chain links TRBV11-3 with TRBJ2-3, with 10 nucleotides matching TRBD1. The germline V gene has CDR1 SGHNT and CDR2 YENEEA. This CDR3 comprises 15 residues. V shed 4 bases and J 1 base; nucleotides not matched to a gene: 2. The CDR3 region is CASSWTGGGTDTQYF. The DNA for the CDR3 is TGTGCCAGCAGCTGGACAGGGGGGGGCACAGATACGCAGTATTTT.

This chain links TRBV3-1 (or the pseudogene TRBV3-2) with TRBJ1-1; weak D call: TRBD1 (5 bases). Germline V gene data show CDR1 as LGHDT and CDR2 as YNNKEL (reference sequence). The CDR3 consists of 15 residues. Trimming cost V 4 bases and J 4 bases, with 16 bases left between them. The CDR3 region is CASSRPDSARTEAFF. The CDR3 DNA follows: TGTGCCAGCAGCCGCCCCGACAGCGCCCGCACTGAAGCTTTCTTT.

The chain employs TRBV4-2 and TRBJ1-1; unclear D gene. This CDR3 comprises 13 residues. The V gene's germline CDR1 is LGHNA and CDR2 YNFKEQ. V lost 3 bases, J lost 5 bases, and 10 bases lay in between. CDR3 residues: CASSQALGTEAFF. The CDR3 region has the DNA TGTGCCAGCAGCCAGGCCCTCGGGACTGAAGCTTTCTTT.

The sample holds one count of this clone. The chain couples TRBV30 to TRBJ1-2; no clear D gene. This CDR3 has 15 amino acids. Germline CDR1 reads GTSNPN; CDR2 reads SVGIG (reference sequence). V was cut by 0 bases and J by 4 bases, with 15 bases left in between. The CDR3 reads CAWSVPEVLGYGYTF. CDR3 nucleotides: TGTGCCTGGAGTGTACCAGAGGTATTGGGCTATGGCTACACCTTC.

V and J are TRBV5-4 and TRBJ2-1; TRBD2 might be the D (5 bases). In germline, CDR1 is SGHNT, CDR2 YYREEE (reference sequence). The length of the CDR3 is 13 residues. V was pared by 7 bases and J by 5 bases, with 13 bases between. The CDR3 region is CASRSRGDNEQFF. The CDR3 coding sequence is TGTGCCAGCCGCTCCCGGGGTGACAATGAGCAGTTCTTC.

The chain uses TRBV30 and TRBJ2-7; 14 bases are shared with TRBD2. The V segment lost 3 bases and the J segment 6 bases; nucleotides outside the gene matches: 7. CDR3 size: 15 residues. Germline CDR1 reads GTSNPN; CDR2 reads SVGIG (reference sequence). CDR3 protein: CAWRTSGRANVEQYF. The CDR3 DNA reads TGTGCCTGGAGGACTAGCGGGAGGGCCAATGTCGAGCAGTACTTC.